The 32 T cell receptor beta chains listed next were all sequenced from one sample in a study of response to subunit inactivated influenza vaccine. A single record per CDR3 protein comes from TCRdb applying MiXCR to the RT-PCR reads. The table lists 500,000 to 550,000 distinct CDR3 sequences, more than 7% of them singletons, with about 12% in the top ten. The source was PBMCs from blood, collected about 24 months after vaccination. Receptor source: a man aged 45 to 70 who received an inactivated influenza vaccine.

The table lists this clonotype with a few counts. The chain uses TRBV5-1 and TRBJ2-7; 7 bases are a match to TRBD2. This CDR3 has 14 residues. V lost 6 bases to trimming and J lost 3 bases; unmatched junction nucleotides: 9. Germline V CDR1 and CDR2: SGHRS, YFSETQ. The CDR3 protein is CASTVQGGDYEQYF. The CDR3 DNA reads TGCGCCAGCACCGTTCAGGGAGGGGACTACGAGCAGTACTTC.

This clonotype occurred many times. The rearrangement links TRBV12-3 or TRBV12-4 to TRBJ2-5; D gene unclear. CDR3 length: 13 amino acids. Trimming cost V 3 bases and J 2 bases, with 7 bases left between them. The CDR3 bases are TGTGCCAGCAGTTTCGTACTACAAGAGACCCAGTACTTC. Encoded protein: CASSFVLQETQYF.

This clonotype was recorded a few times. CDR3 nucleotide sequence: TGCAGTGCAGTTATTAGCGGGGGGGCCAAGCAGTACTTC. Residues: CSAVISGGAKQYF. This sequence joins TRBV20-1 and TRBJ2-7; 11 nucleotides agree with TRBD2. Germline V gene sequence: CDR1 DFQATT, CDR2 SNEGSKA (reference sequence). CDR3 size: 13 residues. V lost 6 bases, J lost 8 bases, and 9 bases stayed unmatched.

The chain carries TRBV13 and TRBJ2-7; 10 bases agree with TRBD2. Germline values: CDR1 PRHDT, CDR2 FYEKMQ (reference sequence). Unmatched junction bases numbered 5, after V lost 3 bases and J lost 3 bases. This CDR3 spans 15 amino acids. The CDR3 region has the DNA TGTGCCAGCAGCTTGATAGCGGGAGGAGACTACGAGCAGTACTTC. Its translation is CASSLIAGGDYEQYF.

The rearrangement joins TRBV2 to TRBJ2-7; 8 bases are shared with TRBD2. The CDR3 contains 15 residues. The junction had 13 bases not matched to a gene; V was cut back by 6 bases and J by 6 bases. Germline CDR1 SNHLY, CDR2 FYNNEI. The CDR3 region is CASSRRSGSTGEQYF. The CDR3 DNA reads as TGTGCCAGCAGCCGCAGGAGCGGGAGCACGGGCGAGCAGTACTTC.

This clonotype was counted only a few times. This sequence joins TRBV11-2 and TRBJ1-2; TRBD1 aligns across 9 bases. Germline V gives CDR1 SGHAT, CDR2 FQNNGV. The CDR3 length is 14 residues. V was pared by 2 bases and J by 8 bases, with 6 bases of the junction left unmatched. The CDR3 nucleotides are TGTGCCAGCAGCTTAACCCGGACAGGGGACGGCTACACCTTC. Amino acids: CASSLTRTGDGYTF.

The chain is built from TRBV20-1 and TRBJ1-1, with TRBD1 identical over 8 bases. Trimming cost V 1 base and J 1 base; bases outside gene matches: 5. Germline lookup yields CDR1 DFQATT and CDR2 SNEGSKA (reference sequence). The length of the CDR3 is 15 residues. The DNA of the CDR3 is TGCAGTGCTAGAGGACATGACAGGGGGAACACTGAAGCTTTCTTT. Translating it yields CSARGHDRGNTEAFF.

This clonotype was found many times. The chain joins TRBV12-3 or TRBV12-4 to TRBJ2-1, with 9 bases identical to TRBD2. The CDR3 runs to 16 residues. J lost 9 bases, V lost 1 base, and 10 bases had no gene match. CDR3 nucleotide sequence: TGTGCCAGCAGTTTAGTCCCTGGCGGGAGGGCCGGTGAGCAGTTCTTC. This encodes CASSLVPGGRAGEQFF.

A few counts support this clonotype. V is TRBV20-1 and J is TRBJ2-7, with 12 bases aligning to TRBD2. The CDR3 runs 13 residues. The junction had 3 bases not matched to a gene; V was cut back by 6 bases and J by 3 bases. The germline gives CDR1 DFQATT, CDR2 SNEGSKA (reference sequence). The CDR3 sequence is CSARTSGNYEQYF. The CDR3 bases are TGCAGTGCCCGGACTAGCGGGAACTACGAGCAGTACTTC.

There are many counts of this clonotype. The CDR3 reads CASSQGLADSYNEQFF. The CDR3 DNA reads as TGTGCCAGCAGCCAAGGACTAGCGGACTCCTACAATGAGCAGTTCTTC. The chain uses TRBV4-2 and TRBJ2-1; TRBD2 matches 9 bases. V gave up 1 base and J gave up 0 bases; unmatched junction bases: 1. CDR3 size: 16 residues. Germline CDR1 reads LGHNA; CDR2 reads YNFKEQ.

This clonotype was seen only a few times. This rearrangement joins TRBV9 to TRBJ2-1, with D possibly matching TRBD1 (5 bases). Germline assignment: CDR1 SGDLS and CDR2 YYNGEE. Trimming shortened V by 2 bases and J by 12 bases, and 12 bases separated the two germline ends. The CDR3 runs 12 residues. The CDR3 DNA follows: TGTGCCAGCAGCGTCCGGCAGGGCCCGCAGTTCTTC. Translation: CASSVRQGPQFF.

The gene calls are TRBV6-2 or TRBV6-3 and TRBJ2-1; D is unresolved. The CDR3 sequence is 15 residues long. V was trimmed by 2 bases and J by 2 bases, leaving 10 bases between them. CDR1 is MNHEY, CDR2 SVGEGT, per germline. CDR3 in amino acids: CASSYLRWAYNEQFF. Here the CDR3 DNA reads TGTGCCAGCAGTTACCTCCGTTGGGCCTACAATGAGCAGTTCTTC.

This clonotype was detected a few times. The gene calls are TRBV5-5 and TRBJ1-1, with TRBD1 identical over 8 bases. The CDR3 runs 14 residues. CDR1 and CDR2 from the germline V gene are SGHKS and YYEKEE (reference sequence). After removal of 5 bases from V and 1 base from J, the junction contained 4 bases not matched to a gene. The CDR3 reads CASRGQAGNTEAFF. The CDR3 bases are TGTGCCAGCAGGGGACAGGCGGGGAACACTGAAGCTTTCTTT.

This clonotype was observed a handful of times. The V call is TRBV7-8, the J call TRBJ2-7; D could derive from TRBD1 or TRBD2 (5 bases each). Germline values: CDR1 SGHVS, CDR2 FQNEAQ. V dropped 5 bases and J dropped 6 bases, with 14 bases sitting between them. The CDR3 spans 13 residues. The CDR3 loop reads CASSLERGIEQYF. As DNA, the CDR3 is TGTGCCAGCAGCCTCGAGAGGGGTATCGAGCAGTACTTC.

The CDR3 here is CSASDPNTGELFF. CDR3 sequence (DNA): TGCAGTGCTTCGGACCCGAACACCGGGGAGCTGTTTTTT. This sequence joins TRBV20-1 and TRBJ2-2; no definite D call. Looked up from germline, CDR1 is DFQATT and CDR2 is SNEGSKA (reference sequence). The CDR3 spans 13 residues. Trimming took off 5 bases at V and 0 bases at J, with 7 bases between the two ends.

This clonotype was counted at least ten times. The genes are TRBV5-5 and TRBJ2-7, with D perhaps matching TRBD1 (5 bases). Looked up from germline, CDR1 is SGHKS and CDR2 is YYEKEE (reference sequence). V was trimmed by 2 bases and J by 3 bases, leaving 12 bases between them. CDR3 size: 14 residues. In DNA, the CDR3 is TGTGCCAGCAGCTTACAGGTAGTTGGCTACGAGCAGTACTTC. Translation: CASSLQVVGYEQYF.

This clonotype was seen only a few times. The CDR3 loop reads CASSQSRGRGLEAFF. The CDR3, as DNA: TGTGCCAGCAGCCAATCCCGGGGACGGGGACTAGAAGCTTTCTTT. The genes are TRBV16 and TRBJ1-1, with D possibly being TRBD1 (5 bases). The CDR3 has 15 residues. Between the trimmed V and J ends, which lost 0 bases and 8 bases, there was a span of 16 bases. Germline V gene sequence: CDR1 KGHSY, CDR2 FQNENV.

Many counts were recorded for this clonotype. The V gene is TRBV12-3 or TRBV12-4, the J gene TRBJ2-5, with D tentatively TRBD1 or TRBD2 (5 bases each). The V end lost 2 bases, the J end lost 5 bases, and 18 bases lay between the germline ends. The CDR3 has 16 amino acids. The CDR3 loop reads CASSLYGTSEGETQYF. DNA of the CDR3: TGTGCCAGCAGTTTATATGGGACCTCCGAGGGGGAGACCCAGTACTTC.

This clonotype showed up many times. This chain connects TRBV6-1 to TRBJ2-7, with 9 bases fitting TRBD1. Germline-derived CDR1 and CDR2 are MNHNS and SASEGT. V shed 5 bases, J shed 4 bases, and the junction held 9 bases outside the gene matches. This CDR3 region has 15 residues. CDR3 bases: TGTGCCAGCAGTCCGGGACAGGGCCGCAGTTACGAGCAGTACTTC. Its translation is CASSPGQGRSYEQYF.

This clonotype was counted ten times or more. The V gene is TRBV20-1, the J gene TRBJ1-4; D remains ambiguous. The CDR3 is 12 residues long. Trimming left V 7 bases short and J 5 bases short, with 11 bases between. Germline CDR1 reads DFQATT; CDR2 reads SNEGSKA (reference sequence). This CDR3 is CSVREINEKLFF. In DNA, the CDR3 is TGCAGTGTGCGGGAAATAAATGAAAAACTGTTTTTT.

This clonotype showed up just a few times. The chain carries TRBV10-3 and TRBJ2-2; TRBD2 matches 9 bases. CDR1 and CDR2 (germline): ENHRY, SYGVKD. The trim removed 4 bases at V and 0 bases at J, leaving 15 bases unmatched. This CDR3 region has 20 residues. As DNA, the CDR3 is TGTGCCATCAGTGTACTCATAGCGGGGGATTTTGACGCGAACACCGGGGAGCTGTTTTTT. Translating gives CAISVLIAGDFDANTGELFF.

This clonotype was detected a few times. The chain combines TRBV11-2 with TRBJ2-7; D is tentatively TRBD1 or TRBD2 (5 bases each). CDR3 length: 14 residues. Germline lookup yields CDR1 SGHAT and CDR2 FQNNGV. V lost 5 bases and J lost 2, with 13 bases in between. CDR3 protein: CASSRDDGPYEQYF. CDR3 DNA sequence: TGTGCCAGCAGCCGGGACGACGGACCCTACGAGCAGTACTTC.

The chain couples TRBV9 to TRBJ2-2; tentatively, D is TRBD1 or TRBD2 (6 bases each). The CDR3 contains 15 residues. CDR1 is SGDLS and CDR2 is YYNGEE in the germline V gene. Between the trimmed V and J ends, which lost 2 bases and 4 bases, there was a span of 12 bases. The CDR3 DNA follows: TGTGCCAGCAGCGTGGGGGGCCGGCGCACCGGGGAGCTGTTTTTT. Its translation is CASSVGGRRTGELFF.

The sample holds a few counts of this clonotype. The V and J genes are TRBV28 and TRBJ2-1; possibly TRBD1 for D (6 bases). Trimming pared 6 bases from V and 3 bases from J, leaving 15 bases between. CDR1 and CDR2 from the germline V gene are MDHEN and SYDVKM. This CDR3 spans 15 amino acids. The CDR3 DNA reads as TGTGCCAGCAGCCCTCGACAGGCGATCTACAATGAGCAGTTCTTC. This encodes CASSPRQAIYNEQFF.

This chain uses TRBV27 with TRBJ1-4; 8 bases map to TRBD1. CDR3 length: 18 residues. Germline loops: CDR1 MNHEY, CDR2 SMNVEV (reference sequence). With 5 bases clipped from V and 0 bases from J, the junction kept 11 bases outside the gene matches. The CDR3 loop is CASSETGAGSATNEKLFF. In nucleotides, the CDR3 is TGTGCCAGCAGTGAGACAGGGGCAGGCAGTGCAACTAATGAAAAACTGTTTTTT.

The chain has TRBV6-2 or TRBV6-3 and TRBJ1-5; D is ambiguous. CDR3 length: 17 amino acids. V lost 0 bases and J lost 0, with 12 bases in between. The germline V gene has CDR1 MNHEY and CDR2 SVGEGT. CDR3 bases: TGTGCCAGCAGTTACTCACACGGGCTTCGTAGCAATCAGCCCCAGCATTTT. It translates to CASSYSHGLRSNQPQHF.

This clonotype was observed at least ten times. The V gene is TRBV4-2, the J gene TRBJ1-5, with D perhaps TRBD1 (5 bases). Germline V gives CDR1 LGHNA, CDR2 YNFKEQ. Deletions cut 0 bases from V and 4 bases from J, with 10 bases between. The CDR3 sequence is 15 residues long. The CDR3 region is CASSQEGTGNQPQHF. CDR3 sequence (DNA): TGTGCCAGCAGCCAAGAGGGGACGGGAAATCAGCCCCAGCATTTT.

The DNA of the CDR3 is TGTGCCAGCAGTTTAGAAGGGGGCACTTCCTACGAGCAGTACTTC. Its translation is CASSLEGGTSYEQYF. The chain recombines TRBV12-3 or TRBV12-4 with TRBJ2-7; 7 nucleotides agree with TRBD1. The CDR3 spans 15 residues. J was trimmed by 1 base and V by 1 base; bases with no gene match: 4.

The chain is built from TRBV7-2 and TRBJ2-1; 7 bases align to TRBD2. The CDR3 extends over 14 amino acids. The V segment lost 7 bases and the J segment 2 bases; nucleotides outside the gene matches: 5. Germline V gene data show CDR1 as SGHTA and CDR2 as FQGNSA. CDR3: CASTSGATYNEQFF. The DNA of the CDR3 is TGTGCCAGCACAAGCGGGGCCACCTACAATGAGCAGTTCTTC.

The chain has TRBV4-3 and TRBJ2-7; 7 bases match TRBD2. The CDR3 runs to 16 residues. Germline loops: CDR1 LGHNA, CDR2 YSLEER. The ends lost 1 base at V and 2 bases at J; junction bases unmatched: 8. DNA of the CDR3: TGCGCCAGCAGCCAAGCCTGGGTGGGACTACCCTACGAGCAGTACTTC. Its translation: CASSQAWVGLPYEQYF.

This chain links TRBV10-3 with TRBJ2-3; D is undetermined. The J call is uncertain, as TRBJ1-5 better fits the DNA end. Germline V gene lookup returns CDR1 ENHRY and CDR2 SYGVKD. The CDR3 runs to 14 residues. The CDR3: CAIAVTPSTDTQHF. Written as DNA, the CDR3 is TGTGCCATCGCGGTGACTCCTAGCACAGATACGCAGCATTTT.

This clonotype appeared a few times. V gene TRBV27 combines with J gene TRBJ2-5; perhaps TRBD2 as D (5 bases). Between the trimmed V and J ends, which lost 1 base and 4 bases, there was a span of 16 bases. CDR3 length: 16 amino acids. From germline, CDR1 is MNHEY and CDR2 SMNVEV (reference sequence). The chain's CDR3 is CASSLYRDSRGETQYF. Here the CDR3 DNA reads TGTGCCAGCAGTTTATATCGGGATTCCCGGGGAGAGACCCAGTACTTC.